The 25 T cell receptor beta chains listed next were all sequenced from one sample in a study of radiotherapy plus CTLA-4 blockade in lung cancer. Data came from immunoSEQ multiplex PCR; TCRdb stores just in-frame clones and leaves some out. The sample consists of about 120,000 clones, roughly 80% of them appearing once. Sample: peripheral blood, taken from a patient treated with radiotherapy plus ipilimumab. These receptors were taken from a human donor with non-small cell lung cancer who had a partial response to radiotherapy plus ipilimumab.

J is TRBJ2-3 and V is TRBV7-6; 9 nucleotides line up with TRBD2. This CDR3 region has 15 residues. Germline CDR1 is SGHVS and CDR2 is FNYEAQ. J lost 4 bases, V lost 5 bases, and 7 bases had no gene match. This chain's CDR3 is CASSPLAGEADTQYF. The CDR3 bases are TGTGCCAGCAGCCCATTAGCGGGAGAGGCAGATACGCAGTATTTT.

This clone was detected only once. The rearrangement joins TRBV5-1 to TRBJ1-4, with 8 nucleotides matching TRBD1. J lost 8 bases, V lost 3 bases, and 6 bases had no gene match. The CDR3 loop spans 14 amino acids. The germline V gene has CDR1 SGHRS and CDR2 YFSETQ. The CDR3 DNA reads TGCGCCAGCAGCTCGGACAGGGTGAGAGAAAAACTGTTTTTT. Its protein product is CASSSDRVREKLFF.

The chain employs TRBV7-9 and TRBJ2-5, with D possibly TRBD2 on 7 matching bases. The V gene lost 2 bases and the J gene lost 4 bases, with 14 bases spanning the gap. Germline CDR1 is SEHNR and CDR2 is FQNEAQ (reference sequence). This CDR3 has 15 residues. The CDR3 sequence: CASSLKGGAGETQYF. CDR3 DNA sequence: TGTGCCAGCAGCTTAAAGGGGGGGGCAGGAGAGACCCAGTACTTC.

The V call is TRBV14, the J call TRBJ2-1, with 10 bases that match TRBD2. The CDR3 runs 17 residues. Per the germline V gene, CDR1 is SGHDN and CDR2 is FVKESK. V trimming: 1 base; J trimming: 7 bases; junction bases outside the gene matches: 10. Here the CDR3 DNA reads TGTGCCAGCAGCCAAGGAAGATTTAGCGGGAGGATGAATGAGCAGTTCTTC. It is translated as CASSQGRFSGRMNEQFF.

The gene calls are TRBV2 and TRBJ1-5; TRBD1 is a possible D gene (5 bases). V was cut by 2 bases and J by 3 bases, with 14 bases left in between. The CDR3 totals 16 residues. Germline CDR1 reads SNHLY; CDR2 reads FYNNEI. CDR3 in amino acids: CASSEIWGADNQPQHF. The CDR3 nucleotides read TGTGCCAGCAGTGAAATCTGGGGCGCGGACAATCAGCCCCAGCATTTT.

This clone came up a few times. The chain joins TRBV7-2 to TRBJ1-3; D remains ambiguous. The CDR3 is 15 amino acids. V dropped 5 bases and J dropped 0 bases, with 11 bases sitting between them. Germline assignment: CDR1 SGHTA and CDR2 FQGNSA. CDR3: CASSDDYFSGNTIYF. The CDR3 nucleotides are TGTGCCAGCAGCGATGACTATTTCTCTGGAAACACCATATATTTT.

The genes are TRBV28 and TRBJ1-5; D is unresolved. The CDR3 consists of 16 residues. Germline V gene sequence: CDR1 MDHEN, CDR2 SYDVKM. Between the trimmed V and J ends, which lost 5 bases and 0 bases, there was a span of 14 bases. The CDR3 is CASSARGAYSNQPQHF. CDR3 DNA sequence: TGTGCCAGCAGTGCCCGGGGAGCTTATAGCAATCAGCCCCAGCATTTT.

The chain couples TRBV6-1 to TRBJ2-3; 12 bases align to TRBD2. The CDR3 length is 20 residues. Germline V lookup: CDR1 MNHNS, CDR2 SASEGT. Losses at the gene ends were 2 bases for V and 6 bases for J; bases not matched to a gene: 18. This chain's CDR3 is CASSETQPRLAGARGDTQYF. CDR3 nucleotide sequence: TGTGCCAGCAGTGAAACCCAACCGAGACTAGCGGGAGCCCGGGGGGATACGCAGTATTTT.

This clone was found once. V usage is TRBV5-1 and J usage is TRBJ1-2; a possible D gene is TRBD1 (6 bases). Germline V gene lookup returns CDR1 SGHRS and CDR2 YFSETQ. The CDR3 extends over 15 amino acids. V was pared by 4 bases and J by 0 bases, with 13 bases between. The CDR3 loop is CASSRQDSSNYGYTF. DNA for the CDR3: TGCGCCAGCAGCCGCCAGGACAGCTCTAACTATGGCTACACCTTC. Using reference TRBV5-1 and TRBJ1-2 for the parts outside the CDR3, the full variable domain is KAGVTQTPRYLIKTRGQQVTLSCSPISGHRSVSWYQQTPGQGLQFLFEYFSETQRNKGNFPGRFSGRQFSNSRSEMNVSTLELGDSALYLCASSRQDSSNYGYTFGSGTRLTVV.

The CDR3 loop reads CASSQGQYNEQFF. CDR3 bases: TGCGCCAGCAGCCAGGGACAGTACAATGAGCAGTTCTTC. The chain couples TRBV5-1 to TRBJ2-1, with 7 positions matching TRBD1. Germline V gene lookup returns CDR1 SGHRS and CDR2 YFSETQ. V was pared by 4 bases and J by 4 bases, with 2 bases of the junction left unmatched. This CDR3 comprises 13 residues. Complete variable domain (other parts from reference TRBV5-1 and TRBJ2-1): KAGVTQTPRYLIKTRGQQVTLSCSPISGHRSVSWYQQTPGQGLQFLFEYFSETQRNKGNFPGRFSGRQFSNSRSEMNVSTLELGDSALYLCASSQGQYNEQFFGPGTRLTVL.

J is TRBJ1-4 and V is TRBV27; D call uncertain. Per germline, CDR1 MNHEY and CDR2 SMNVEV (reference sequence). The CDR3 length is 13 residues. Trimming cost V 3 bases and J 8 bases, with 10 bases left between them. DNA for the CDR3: TGTGCCAGCAGTTTCTACGATCGGGAAAAACTGTTTTTT. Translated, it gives CASSFYDREKLFF.

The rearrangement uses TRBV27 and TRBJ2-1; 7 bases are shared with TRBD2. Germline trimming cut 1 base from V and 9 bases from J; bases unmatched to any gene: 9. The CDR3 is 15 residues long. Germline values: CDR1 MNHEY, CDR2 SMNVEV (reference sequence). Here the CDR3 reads CASSLYGSGHSEQFF. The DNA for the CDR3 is TGTGCCAGCAGTTTATATGGTAGCGGGCACAGTGAGCAGTTCTTC.

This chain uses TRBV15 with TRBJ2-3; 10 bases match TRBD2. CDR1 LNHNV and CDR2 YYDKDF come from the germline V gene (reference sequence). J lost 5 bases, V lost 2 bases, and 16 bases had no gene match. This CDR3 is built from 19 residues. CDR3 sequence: CATSRLPSGGSGRIDTQYF. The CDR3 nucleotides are TGTGCCACCAGCAGACTACCAAGCGGGGGTAGCGGGAGGATAGATACGCAGTATTTT.

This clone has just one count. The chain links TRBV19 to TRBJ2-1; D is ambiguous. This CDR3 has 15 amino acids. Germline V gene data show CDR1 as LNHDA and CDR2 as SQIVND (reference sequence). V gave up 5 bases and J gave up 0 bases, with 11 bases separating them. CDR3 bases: TGTGCCAGTAGTTTACGGAGCCGCTCCTACAATGAGCAGTTCTTC. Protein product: CASSLRSRSYNEQFF. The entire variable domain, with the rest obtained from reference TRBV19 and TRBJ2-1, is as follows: DGGITQSPKYLFRKEGQNVTLSCEQNLNHDAMYWYRQDPGQGLRLIYYSQIVNDFQKGDIAEGYSVSREKKESFPLTVTSAQKNPTAFYLCASSLRSRSYNEQFFGPGTRLTVL.

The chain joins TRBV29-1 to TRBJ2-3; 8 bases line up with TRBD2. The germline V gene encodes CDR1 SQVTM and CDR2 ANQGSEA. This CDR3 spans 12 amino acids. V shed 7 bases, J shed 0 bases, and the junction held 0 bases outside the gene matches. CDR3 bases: TGCAGCGAGCGGGAGAGCACAGATACGCAGTATTTT. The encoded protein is CSERESTDTQYF.

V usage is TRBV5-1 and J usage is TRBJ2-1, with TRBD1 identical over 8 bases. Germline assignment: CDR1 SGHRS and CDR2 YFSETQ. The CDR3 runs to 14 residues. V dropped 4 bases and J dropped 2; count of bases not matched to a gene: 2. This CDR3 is CASSMDRAYNEQFF. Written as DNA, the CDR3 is TGCGCCAGCAGCATGGACAGGGCCTACAATGAGCAGTTCTTC.

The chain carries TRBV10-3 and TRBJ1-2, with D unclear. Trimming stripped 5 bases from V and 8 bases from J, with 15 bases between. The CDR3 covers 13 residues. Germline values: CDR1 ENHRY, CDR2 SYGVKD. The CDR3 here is CAISPREEGGYTF. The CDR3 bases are TGTGCCATCAGTCCCCGGGAGGAAGGAGGCTACACCTTC.

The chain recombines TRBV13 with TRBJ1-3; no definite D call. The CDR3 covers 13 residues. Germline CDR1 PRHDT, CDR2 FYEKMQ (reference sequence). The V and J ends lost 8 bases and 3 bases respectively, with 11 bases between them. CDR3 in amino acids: CASLGEFGNTIYF. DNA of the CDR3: TGTGCCAGCCTCGGAGAGTTTGGAAACACCATATATTTT.

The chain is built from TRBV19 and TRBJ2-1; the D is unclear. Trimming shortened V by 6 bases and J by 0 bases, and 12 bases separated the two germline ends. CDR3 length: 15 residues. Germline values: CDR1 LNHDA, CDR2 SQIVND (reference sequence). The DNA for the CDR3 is TGTGCCAGTAGGCGGCAGCAAGACTCCTACAATGAGCAGTTCTTC. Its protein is CASRRQQDSYNEQFF.

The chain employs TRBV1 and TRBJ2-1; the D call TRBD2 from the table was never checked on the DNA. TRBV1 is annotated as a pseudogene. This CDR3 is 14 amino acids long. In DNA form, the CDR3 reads TGCACCAGCAGCGCGTGGCGGGATTACAGAGAGCAGTTCTTC. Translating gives CTSSAWRDYREQFF.

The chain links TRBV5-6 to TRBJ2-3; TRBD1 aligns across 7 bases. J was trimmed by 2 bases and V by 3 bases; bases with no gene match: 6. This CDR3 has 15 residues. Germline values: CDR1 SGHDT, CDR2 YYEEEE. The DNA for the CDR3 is TGTGCCAGCAGCTCCGGGACAGTTAACACAGATACGCAGTATTTT. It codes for CASSSGTVNTDTQYF. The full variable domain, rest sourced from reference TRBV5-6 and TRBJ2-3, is DAGVTQSPTHLIKTRGQQVTLRCSPKSGHDTVSWYQQALGQGPQFIFQYYEEEERQRGNFPDRFSGHQFPNYSSELNVNALLLGDSALYLCASSSGTVNTDTQYFGPGTRLTVL.

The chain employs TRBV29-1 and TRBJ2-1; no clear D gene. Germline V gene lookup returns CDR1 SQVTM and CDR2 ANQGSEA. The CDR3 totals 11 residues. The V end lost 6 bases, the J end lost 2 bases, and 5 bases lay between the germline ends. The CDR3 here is CSVQTYNEQFF. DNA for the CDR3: TGCAGCGTGCAGACCTACAATGAGCAGTTCTTC.

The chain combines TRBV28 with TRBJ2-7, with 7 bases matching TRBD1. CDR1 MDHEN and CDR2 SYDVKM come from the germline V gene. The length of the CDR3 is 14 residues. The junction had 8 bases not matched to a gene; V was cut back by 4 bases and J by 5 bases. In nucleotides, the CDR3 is TGTGCCAGCAGTTACAGGGGACCCACCAACGAGCAGTACGTC. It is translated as CASSYRGPTNEQYV.

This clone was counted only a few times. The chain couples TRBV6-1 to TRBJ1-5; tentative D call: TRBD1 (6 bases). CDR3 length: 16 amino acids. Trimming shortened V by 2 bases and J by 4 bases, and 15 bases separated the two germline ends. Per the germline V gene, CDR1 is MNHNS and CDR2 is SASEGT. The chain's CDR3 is CASSEMVLTGNQPQHF. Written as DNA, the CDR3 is TGTGCCAGCAGTGAAATGGTCCTTACAGGGAATCAGCCCCAGCATTTT.

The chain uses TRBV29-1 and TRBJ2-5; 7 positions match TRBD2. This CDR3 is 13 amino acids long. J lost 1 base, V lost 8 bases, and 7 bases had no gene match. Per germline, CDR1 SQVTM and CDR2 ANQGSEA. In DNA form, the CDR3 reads TGCAGCTTATCTAGCGGAGTCCAAGAGACCCAGTACTTC. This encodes CSLSSGVQETQYF. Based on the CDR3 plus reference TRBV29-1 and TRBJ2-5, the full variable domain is SAVISQKPSRDICQRGTSLTIQCQVDSQVTMMFWYRQQPGQSLTLIATANQGSEATYESGFVIDKFPISRPNLTFSTLTVSNMSPEDSSIYLCSLSSGVQETQYFGPGTRLLVL.